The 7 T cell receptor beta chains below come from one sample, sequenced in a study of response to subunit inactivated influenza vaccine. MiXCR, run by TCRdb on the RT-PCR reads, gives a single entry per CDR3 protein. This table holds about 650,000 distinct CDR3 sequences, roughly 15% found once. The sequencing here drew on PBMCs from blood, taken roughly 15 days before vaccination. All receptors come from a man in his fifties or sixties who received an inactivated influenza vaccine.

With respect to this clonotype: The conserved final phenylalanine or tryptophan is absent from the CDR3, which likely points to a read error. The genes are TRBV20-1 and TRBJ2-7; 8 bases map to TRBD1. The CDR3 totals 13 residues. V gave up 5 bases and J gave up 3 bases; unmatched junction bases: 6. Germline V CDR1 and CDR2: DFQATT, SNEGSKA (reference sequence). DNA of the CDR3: TGCAGTGCTGGACAGGGATATTTCTACGAGCAGTACTCC. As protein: CSAGQGYFYEQYS.

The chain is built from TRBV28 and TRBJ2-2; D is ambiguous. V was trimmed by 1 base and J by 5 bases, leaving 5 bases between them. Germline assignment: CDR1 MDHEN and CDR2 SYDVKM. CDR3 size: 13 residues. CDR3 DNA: TGTGCCAGCAGTTTATTTGAGACCGGGGAGCTGTTTTTT. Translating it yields CASSLFETGELFF.

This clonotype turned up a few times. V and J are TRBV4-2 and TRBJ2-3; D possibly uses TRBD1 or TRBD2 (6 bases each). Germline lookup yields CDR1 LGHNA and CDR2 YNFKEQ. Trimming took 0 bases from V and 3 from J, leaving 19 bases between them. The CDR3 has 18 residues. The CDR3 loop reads CASSQDWGAQLVTDTQYF. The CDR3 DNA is TGTGCCAGCAGCCAAGATTGGGGGGCGCAGCTTGTGACAGATACGCAGTATTTT.

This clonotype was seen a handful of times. CDR3 in DNA: TGTGCCATCAGTGCCAGAAAAATTGGAGCCGGGGAGCTGTTTTTT. Its translation: CAISARKIGAGELFF. V gene TRBV10-3 combines with J gene TRBJ2-2; D gene ambiguous. The CDR3 is 15 residues long. Per the germline V gene, CDR1 is ENHRY and CDR2 is SYGVKD. V was cut by 4 bases and J by 6 bases, with 15 bases left in between.

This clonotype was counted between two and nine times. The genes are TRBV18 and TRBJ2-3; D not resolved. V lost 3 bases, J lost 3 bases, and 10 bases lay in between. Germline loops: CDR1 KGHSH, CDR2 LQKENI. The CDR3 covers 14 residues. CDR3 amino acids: CASSPGMLTDTQYF. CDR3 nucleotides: TGTGCCAGCTCACCTGGAATGCTAACAGATACGCAGTATTTT.

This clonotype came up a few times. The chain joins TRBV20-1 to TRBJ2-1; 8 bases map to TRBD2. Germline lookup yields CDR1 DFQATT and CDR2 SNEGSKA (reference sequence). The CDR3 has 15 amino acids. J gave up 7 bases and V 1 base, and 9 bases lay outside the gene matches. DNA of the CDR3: TGCAGTGCTAGAGTGGGAACGGGAGGGAAAAATGAGCAGTTCTTC. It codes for CSARVGTGGKNEQFF.

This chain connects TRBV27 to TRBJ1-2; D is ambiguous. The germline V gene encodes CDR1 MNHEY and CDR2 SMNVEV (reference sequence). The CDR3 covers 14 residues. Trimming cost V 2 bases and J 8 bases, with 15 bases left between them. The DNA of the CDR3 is TGTGCCAGCAGTTTAACGGGGATGGTCGGCGGCTACACCTTC. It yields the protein CASSLTGMVGGYTF.